This note documents a single T cell receptor (beta chain) sequence. No antigen is known for it. It was with 60 Vbeta and 13 Jbeta primers that the PCR ran. Only in-frame clones appear in the TCRdb table, and some are missing; sequencing was by immunoSEQ multiplex PCR. Found here are around 50,000 clones, about 72% of them singletons; the top ten hold 6.3%. Per the germline V gene, CDR1 is ENHRY and CDR2 is SYGVKD. V lost 11 bases and J lost 10, with 12 bases in between. The CDR3 extends over 10 amino acids. This sample was included in a study of cytomegalovirus exposure and HLA in healthy donors. General study results and limits: Looking again later, the authors saw that most CMV-associated TCR beta chains seemed HLA-restricted.

V and J are TRBV10-3 and TRBJ2-1, with D uncertain. Material: PBMCs. The receptor was isolated from a man aged 25-45 years in good health and CMV-seronegative. CDR3 amino acids: CAVPVGEQFF. In nucleotides, the CDR3 is TGTGCCGTCCCTGTCGGGGAGCAGTTCTTC.